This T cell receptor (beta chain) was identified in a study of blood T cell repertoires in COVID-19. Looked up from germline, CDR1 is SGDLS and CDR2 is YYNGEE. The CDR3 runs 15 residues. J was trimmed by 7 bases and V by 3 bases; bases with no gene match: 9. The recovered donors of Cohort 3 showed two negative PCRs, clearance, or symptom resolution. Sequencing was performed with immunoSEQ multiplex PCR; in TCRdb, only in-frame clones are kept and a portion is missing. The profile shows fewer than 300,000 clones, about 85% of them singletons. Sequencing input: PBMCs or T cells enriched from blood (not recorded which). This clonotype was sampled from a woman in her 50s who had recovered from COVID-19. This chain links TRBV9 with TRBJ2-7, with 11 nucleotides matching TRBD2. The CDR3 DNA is TGTGCCAGCAGCGGGTCTCCGGGACTAGCGGAAGAGCAGTACTTC. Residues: CASSGSPGLAEEQYF.